This T cell receptor (beta chain) derives from a study of blood T cell repertoires in COVID-19. The protocol was immunoSEQ multiplex PCR, while the TCRdb copy is restricted to in-frame clones and leaves out a portion. The sample records roughly 150,000 clones, 85% to 90% being singletons. The clonotype comes from an elderly woman with acute or convalescent COVID-19. The sequencing sample was made of peripheral blood.

This CDR3 is CASSLGRNTEAFF. In nucleotides, the CDR3 is TGTGCCAGCAGCCTAGGGAGGAACACTGAAGCTTTCTTT. This chain joins TRBV6-5 and TRBJ1-1, with D unresolved. V was pared by 6 bases and J by 1 base, with 9 bases between. The germline CDR1 and CDR2 sequences are MNHEY and SVGAGI. The CDR3 has 13 amino acids.